The 30 T cell receptor beta chains below come from one sample, sequenced in a study of shared clonotypes between healthy human individuals. Assay used: immunoSEQ multiplex PCR; TCRdb lists only in-frame clones, some missing. The table lists about 1 million clones, more than 65% of them singletons. The source material was memory CD4+ T cells sorted from blood. The sample's subset: CD45RA-negative fraction. The receptors shown here come from a man in his late teens or twenties in good health.

Details on this clone: Other DNA sequences within the sample encode an identical CDR3. This rearrangement joins TRBV18 to TRBJ1-1; D uncertain. Trimming removed 3 bases from V and 1 base from J, with 9 bases in between. This CDR3 contains 14 residues. Germline V gene sequence: CDR1 KGHSH, CDR2 LQKENI. CDR3 sequence reads: CASSPGAENTEAFF. Written as DNA, the CDR3 is TGTGCCAGCTCACCCGGAGCTGAGAACACTGAAGCTTTCTTT.

The V gene is TRBV14, the J gene TRBJ1-1, with D hard to call. The CDR3 is 15 residues long. Germline V gene lookup returns CDR1 SGHDN and CDR2 FVKESK. V gave up 4 bases and J gave up 6 bases, with 18 bases separating them. The CDR3 loop is CASSPTSFVWAEAFF. The CDR3 region has the DNA TGTGCCAGCAGCCCTACCAGTTTTGTATGGGCTGAAGCTTTCTTT.

The chain is built from TRBV30 and TRBJ1-2; tentatively, D is TRBD1 (5 bases). The CDR3 contains 14 residues. The V end was cut by 0 bases, the J end by 2 bases, with 10 bases between. Germline V gives CDR1 GTSNPN, CDR2 SVGIG (reference sequence). CDR3 sequence (DNA): TGTGCCTGGAGTGTAGAACCAGGGAACTATGGCTACACCTTC. It yields the protein CAWSVEPGNYGYTF.

The gene calls are TRBV7-9 and TRBJ2-7; 7 bases are a match to TRBD2. Germline V gene sequence: CDR1 SEHNR, CDR2 FQNEAQ (reference sequence). V shed 5 bases and J 9 bases; nucleotides not matched to a gene: 10. The CDR3 runs to 13 residues. The CDR3 spells CASSPDGGMGQYF. The CDR3 DNA is TGTGCCAGCAGCCCCGACGGGGGGATGGGGCAGTACTTC.

This chain joins TRBV5-6 and TRBJ2-2, with 7 bases fitting TRBD2. Germline V lookup: CDR1 SGHDT, CDR2 YYEEEE. With 4 bases clipped from V and 5 bases from J, the junction kept 11 bases outside the gene matches. There are 16 residues in the CDR3. CDR3 sequence: CASSLGLAVTTGELFF. The DNA of the CDR3 is TGTGCCAGCAGCCTGGGGCTAGCGGTGACGACCGGGGAGCTGTTTTTT. The variable domain in full, with the rest retrieved from reference TRBV5-6 and TRBJ2-2, is DAGVTQSPTHLIKTRGQQVTLRCSPKSGHDTVSWYQQALGQGPQFIFQYYEEEERQRGNFPDRFSGHQFPNYSSELNVNALLLGDSALYLCASSLGLAVTTGELFFGEGSRLTVL.

This clone was counted a few times. The sample has other DNA sequences that encode this CDR3 too. This rearrangement joins TRBV5-1 to TRBJ2-5, with a possible D match to TRBD2 (5 bases). CDR3 length: 14 amino acids. Germline loops: CDR1 SGHRS, CDR2 YFSETQ. The germline V and J ends were trimmed by 0 bases and 5 bases, with 11 bases remaining between them. The CDR3 DNA sequence: TGCGCCAGCAGCTTGGGCCTAGCTGTGGAGACCCAGTACTTC. Encoded protein: CASSLGLAVETQYF.

This clone is a singleton in its sample. The chain carries TRBV2 and TRBJ1-1; 8 bases are shared with TRBD1. This CDR3 has 16 amino acids. CDR1 SNHLY and CDR2 FYNNEI come from the germline V gene. Germline trimming cut 4 bases from V and 4 bases from J; bases unmatched to any gene: 11. The CDR3 coding sequence is TGTGCCAGCAGTGCACACCCAGGGGGCTGGGGCACTGAAGCTTTCTTT. Translation: CASSAHPGGWGTEAFF.

V and J are TRBV2 and TRBJ2-7; D may correspond to TRBD1 or TRBD2 (6 bases each). V dropped 6 bases and J dropped 2 bases, with 23 bases sitting between them. The CDR3 has 17 residues. Germline V gene data show CDR1 as SNHLY and CDR2 as FYNNEI. CDR3 sequence reads: CASSPMGGGRTTYEQYF. The DNA for the CDR3 is TGTGCCAGCAGCCCGATGGGGGGCGGGCGTACTACCTACGAGCAGTACTTC.

In its sample, this clone was seen many times. V is TRBV27 and J is TRBJ1-1, with 8 positions matching TRBD1. Germline CDR1 reads MNHEY; CDR2 reads SMNVEV (reference sequence). The CDR3 is made up of 16 amino acids. With V trimmed by 5 bases and J by 2 bases, 10 bases remained unmatched. The CDR3 loop reads CASSGTGSSPNTEAFF. The CDR3 bases are TGTGCCAGCAGTGGGACAGGATCATCTCCTAACACTGAAGCTTTCTTT.

This clone was found a few times. The chain employs TRBV7-3 and TRBJ2-7; 7 bases fit TRBD1. With V trimmed by 7 bases and J by 2 bases, 11 bases remained unmatched. The CDR3 spans 15 residues. Germline V CDR1 and CDR2: SGHTA, FQGTGA. The CDR3, as DNA: TGTGCCAGCACCCCCAAAAGGACAGGAACCTACGAGCAGTACTTC. Its protein product is CASTPKRTGTYEQYF.

This clone was recorded once. V and J are TRBV6-1 and TRBJ1-5; D ambiguous. This CDR3 has 14 amino acids. The germline V and J ends were trimmed by 0 bases and 4 bases, with 7 bases remaining between them. Germline lookup yields CDR1 MNHNS and CDR2 SASEGT. In DNA, the CDR3 is TGTGCCAGCAGTGAAGCCCAGGCAAATCAGCCCCAGCATTTT. Amino acid sequence: CASSEAQANQPQHF.

This clone is a singleton in its sample. This chain connects TRBV5-8 to TRBJ2-2; 7 nucleotides agree with TRBD1. The CDR3 contains 14 residues. The ends lost 3 bases at V and 7 bases at J; junction bases unmatched: 6. The germline gives CDR1 SGHTS, CDR2 YDEGEE. As DNA, the CDR3 is TGTGCCAGCAGCTCCGACAGGGTTGGCGGGGAGCTGTTTTTT. It encodes CASSSDRVGGELFF.

This clone was seen more than once but under ten times. The chain recombines TRBV5-1 with TRBJ1-1; a weak D match, TRBD1 (6 bases). V was trimmed by 0 bases and J by 6 bases, leaving 12 bases between them. Germline V gene sequence: CDR1 SGHRS, CDR2 YFSETQ. The CDR3 is 14 residues long. CDR3 sequence (DNA): TGCGCCAGCAGCTTGGTAGGGGGGATAGCTGAAGCTTTCTTT. It is translated as CASSLVGGIAEAFF.

This clone turned up a few times. The V and J genes are TRBV11-2 and TRBJ1-4; tentatively, D is TRBD1 (6 bases). V was clipped by 1 base and J by 7 bases, with 19 bases between them. CDR3 length: 17 amino acids. Germline CDR1 and CDR2: SGHAT and FQNNGV. For the CDR3, the DNA is TGTGCCAGCAGCTTAGCGTCAGGGGCCCCACAGGGTGAAAAACTGTTTTTT. Translating it yields CASSLASGAPQGEKLFF.

CDR3 sequence reads: CASTQTGAQGGTEAFF. CDR3 DNA sequence: TGTGCCAGCACGCAGACAGGGGCCCAAGGTGGCACTGAAGCTTTCTTT. The rearrangement links TRBV5-6 to TRBJ1-1, with 8 bases fitting TRBD1. Per the germline V gene, CDR1 is SGHDT and CDR2 is YYEEEE. This CDR3 has 16 amino acids. The V segment lost 6 bases and the J segment 4 bases; nucleotides outside the gene matches: 14.

J is TRBJ2-2 and V is TRBV19; TRBD2 agrees at 7 bases. CDR3 length: 15 amino acids. CDR1 is LNHDA, CDR2 SQIVND, per germline (reference sequence). The V gene end was trimmed by 4 bases and the J gene end by 2 bases; junction bases not matched to a gene: 4. This CDR3 reads CASSKLAANTGELFF. CDR3 in DNA: TGTGCCAGTAGTAAGCTAGCGGCTAACACCGGGGAGCTGTTTTTT.

Here the CDR3 DNA reads TGTGCCAGCAGCCTCCCCGGAATAATAAATCATACGCAGTATTTT. As protein: CASSLPGIINHTQYF. The chain joins TRBV5-6 to TRBJ2-3; D not resolved. CDR1 is SGHDT and CDR2 is YYEEEE in the germline V gene. This CDR3 comprises 15 residues. The V end lost 4 bases, the J end lost 7 bases, and 19 bases lay between the germline ends.

The CDR3 DNA follows: TGTGCCAGCAGCCCAGGGGTACTAGCGGGGAGTAACGATGAGCAGTTCTTC. It translates to CASSPGVLAGSNDEQFF. This chain uses TRBV11-2 with TRBJ2-1, with 10 bases that match TRBD2. From germline, CDR1 is SGHAT and CDR2 FQNNGV. V was pared by 5 bases and J by 8 bases, with 15 bases of the junction left unmatched. The CDR3 has 17 amino acids.

The chain employs TRBV5-6 and TRBJ2-2; perhaps TRBD2 as D (6 bases). CDR1 and CDR2 (germline): SGHDT, YYEEEE. This CDR3 has 15 residues. The V end was cut by 0 bases, the J end by 8 bases, with 14 bases between. This chain's CDR3 is CASSLAWGLPGELFF. The CDR3 DNA reads as TGTGCCAGCAGCTTGGCCTGGGGACTCCCGGGGGAGCTGTTTTTT.

The J gene is TRBJ1-2, the V gene TRBV19; maybe TRBD1 (6 bases). V lost 7 bases and J lost 2, with 14 bases in between. The CDR3 covers 14 residues. CDR1 is LNHDA, CDR2 SQIVND, per germline (reference sequence). CDR3 nucleotide sequence: TGTGCCAGTACCTGGACAGCACTGAACTATGGCTACACCTTC. This translates into CASTWTALNYGYTF.

The gene calls are TRBV7-2 and TRBJ2-2; unclear D gene. CDR3 length equals 11 residues. Trimming cost V 5 bases and J 9 bases, with 7 bases left between them. Germline loops: CDR1 SGHTA, CDR2 FQGNSA. For the CDR3, the DNA is TGTGCCAGCAGCCGTGAGCGGGAGCTGTTTTTT. Protein sequence: CASSRERELFF.

This clone occurred a few times. The genes are TRBV30 and TRBJ1-5; D remains ambiguous. This CDR3 has 12 amino acids. Germline V lookup: CDR1 GTSNPN, CDR2 SVGIG (reference sequence). The V and J ends lost 2 bases and 7 bases respectively, with 9 bases between them. CDR3 amino acids: CAWSTPGQPQHF. CDR3 DNA sequence: TGTGCCTGGAGTACCCCCGGGCAGCCCCAGCATTTT.

The V and J genes are TRBV6-6 and TRBJ2-5, with TRBD1 matching over 7 bases. V trimming: 8 bases; J trimming: 2 bases; junction bases outside the gene matches: 2. Per the germline V gene, CDR1 is MNHNY and CDR2 is SVGAGI (reference sequence). This CDR3 contains 12 residues. CDR3 coding DNA: TGTGCCAGCGCGGACAGGCAAGAGACCCAGTACTTC. This translates into CASADRQETQYF.

The chain employs TRBV10-3 and TRBJ2-3; 14 bases match TRBD2. Germline V gene lookup returns CDR1 ENHRY and CDR2 SYGVKD. V lost 6 bases and J lost 5; bases outside the gene matches: 7. This CDR3 comprises 16 residues. The CDR3, as DNA: TGTGCCATCAGCGATGGGACTAGCGGGGGTCAAGATACGCAGTATTTT. It specifies CAISDGTSGGQDTQYF.

The chain links TRBV5-1 to TRBJ2-3, with TRBD2 matching 16 bases. Germline values: CDR1 SGHRS, CDR2 YFSETQ. The CDR3 totals 18 residues. V shed 4 bases and J 0 bases; nucleotides not matched to a gene: 5. The CDR3 here is CASSKGLAGGTSTDTQYF. CDR3 in DNA: TGCGCCAGCAGCAAGGGACTAGCGGGAGGGACTAGCACAGATACGCAGTATTTT.

The V and J genes are TRBV15 and TRBJ2-1; D ambiguous. Germline V gene sequence: CDR1 LNHNV, CDR2 YYDKDF (reference sequence). The V end lost 1 base, the J end lost 8 bases, and 6 bases lay between the germline ends. The CDR3 spans 12 residues. The CDR3 nucleotides read TGTGCCACCAGCAGAGCCGAACATGAGCAGTTCTTC. Amino acids: CATSRAEHEQFF.

This clone was counted many times. The chain links TRBV30 to TRBJ1-3; the D gene is possibly TRBD1 (5 bases). The CDR3 is made up of 16 amino acids. Germline values: CDR1 GTSNPN, CDR2 SVGIG (reference sequence). V lost 1 base and J 4 bases, leaving 17 bases between the germline ends. The CDR3 sequence: CAWSGGLGEFGNTIYF. The CDR3 nucleotides read TGTGCCTGGAGTGGGGGACTCGGGGAGTTCGGAAACACCATATATTTT.

The chain employs TRBV11-2 and TRBJ2-7, with D perhaps matching TRBD2 (5 bases). V gave up 5 bases and J gave up 0 bases, with 14 bases separating them. The V gene's germline CDR1 is SGHAT and CDR2 FQNNGV. The CDR3 has 15 residues. The chain's CDR3 is CASSESRVSSYEQYF. In nucleotides, the CDR3 is TGTGCCAGCAGCGAGTCGAGGGTTAGCTCCTACGAGCAGTACTTC.

This sequence joins TRBV7-2 and TRBJ2-7, with 7 bases lining up with TRBD1. Germline values: CDR1 SGHTA, CDR2 FQGNSA. V was pared by 5 bases and J by 0 bases, with 4 bases of the junction left unmatched. This CDR3 contains 14 residues. CDR3 sequence (DNA): TGTGCCAGCAGCCTACAGGGGATCTCCTACGAGCAGTACTTC. Amino acid sequence: CASSLQGISYEQYF.

This clone was seen once. This chain links TRBV10-3 with TRBJ1-6; 9 nucleotides match TRBD1. Germline V gene data show CDR1 as ENHRY and CDR2 as SYGVKD. This CDR3 contains 15 residues. The V segment lost 2 bases and the J segment 8 bases; nucleotides outside the gene matches: 4. The CDR3 protein is CAISETGGADSPLHF. The CDR3 DNA reads as TGTGCCATCAGTGAGACAGGGGGCGCGGATTCACCCCTCCACTTT.